Listed here are 5 T cell receptor beta chains from one sample, sequenced in a study of cytomegalovirus exposure and HLA in healthy donors. The PCR had 60 Vbeta and 13 Jbeta primers. TCRdb's table, derived via immunoSEQ multiplex PCR, lists solely in-frame clones and lacks some. The sample includes 150,000 to 200,000 clones, about three quarters of them seen just once. The sample consisted of PBMCs. These receptors all come from a woman in her thirties or forties in good health and CMV-seronegative.

V gene TRBV7-9 combines with J gene TRBJ2-3, with no clear D. V lost 7 bases and J 3 bases, leaving 11 bases between the germline ends. Per germline, CDR1 SEHNR and CDR2 FQNEAQ (reference sequence). This CDR3 contains 13 residues. The CDR3 loop is CASTLPSTDTQYF. CDR3 bases: TGTGCCAGCACCCTCCCCAGTACAGATACGCAGTATTTT.

This clone was seen a handful of times. The chain has TRBV6-1 and TRBJ1-5; D ambiguous. V dropped 0 bases and J dropped 0 bases, with 9 bases sitting between them. CDR1 MNHNS and CDR2 SASEGT come from the germline V gene. This CDR3 is built from 16 residues. CDR3 nucleotides: TGTGCCAGCAGTGAAGCCTGGGCTGGTAGCAATCAGCCCCAGCATTTT. Amino acid sequence: CASSEAWAGSNQPQHF.

This sequence joins TRBV7-8 and TRBJ2-7, with TRBD2 matching over 12 bases. With 5 bases clipped from V and 7 bases from J, the junction kept 9 bases outside the gene matches. The CDR3 runs 15 residues. CDR1 is SGHVS, CDR2 FQNEAQ, per germline. The CDR3 loop reads CASSAPSGRAGEQYF. DNA for the CDR3: TGTGCCAGCAGCGCACCTAGCGGGAGGGCGGGGGAGCAGTACTTC.

The chain employs TRBV6-1 and TRBJ2-7, with D possibly matching TRBD2 (5 bases). V shed 1 base and J shed 2 bases, with 9 bases lying between them. CDR1 and CDR2 from the germline V gene are MNHNS and SASEGT. The CDR3 covers 14 residues. CDR3 DNA: TGTGCCAGCAGTGAAGGGAGAGCGGCCTACGAGCAGTACTTC. Its protein product is CASSEGRAAYEQYF.

This chain joins TRBV6-1 and TRBJ1-1, with 7 positions matching TRBD1. The germline gives CDR1 MNHNS, CDR2 SASEGT. Trimming removed 1 base from V and 4 bases from J; junction bases left unmatched: 15. The CDR3 consists of 18 residues. The CDR3 loop reads CASSEGTGRGRGLTEAFF. CDR3 sequence (DNA): TGTGCCAGCAGTGAAGGGACAGGCCGAGGGCGGGGCCTCACTGAAGCTTTCTTT.